One sample yielded the 15 T cell receptor beta chains listed below, sequenced in a study of blood T cell repertoires in COVID-19. Assay used: immunoSEQ multiplex PCR; TCRdb lists only in-frame clones, some missing. The sample includes about 230,000 clones, roughly 86% of them seen just once. Sequencing was done on a sample of PBMCs or T cells enriched from blood (not recorded which). Receptor source: a woman in her 30s with acute COVID-19.

The V gene is TRBV5-4, the J gene TRBJ2-2, with D perhaps matching TRBD2 (5 bases). Germline V gives CDR1 SGHNT, CDR2 YYREEE (reference sequence). V lost 2 bases and J 5 bases, leaving 13 bases between the germline ends. The CDR3 runs to 15 residues. CDR3 sequence: CASSFGVVGTGELFF. DNA of the CDR3: TGTGCCAGCAGCTTCGGGGTGGTGGGGACCGGGGAGCTGTTTTTT.

The chain combines TRBV15 with TRBJ1-5; D ambiguous. V dropped 1 base and J dropped 2 bases, with 9 bases sitting between them. Germline-derived CDR1 and CDR2 are LNHNV and YYDKDF (reference sequence). The length of the CDR3 is 15 residues. The CDR3 here is CATSRGRFGNQPQHF. The DNA for the CDR3 is TGTGCCACCAGCAGAGGCAGGTTCGGCAATCAGCCCCAGCATTTT.

V is TRBV3-1 (or the pseudogene TRBV3-2) and J is TRBJ2-3; no firm D call. V was trimmed by 0 bases and J by 2 bases, leaving 9 bases between them. Germline CDR1 LGHDT, CDR2 YNNKEL (reference sequence). The CDR3 spans 15 residues. The CDR3 here is CASSQDGLVTDTQYF. The CDR3 region has the DNA TGTGCCAGCAGCCAAGATGGTCTAGTCACAGATACGCAGTATTTT.

The gene calls are TRBV2 and TRBJ1-3; D unclear. V lost 8 bases, J lost 5 bases, and 19 bases lay in between. The CDR3 contains 15 residues. CDR1 SNHLY and CDR2 FYNNEI come from the germline V gene. CDR3 sequence reads: CASSEGWGRRNTIYF. The DNA of the CDR3 is TGTGCCAGCTCCGAGGGTTGGGGAAGAAGAAACACCATATATTTT.

This clone has a count of ten or more. Written as DNA, the CDR3 is TGTGCCAGTAGCTTCCGGGGGGTTGCTAATGAAAAACTGTTTTTT. Encoded protein: CASSFRGVANEKLFF. The chain combines TRBV19 with TRBJ1-4; D perhaps matches TRBD1 (5 bases). The CDR3 totals 15 residues. With 6 bases removed from V and 3 bases from J, the gap between germline ends came to 14 bases. CDR1 and CDR2 (germline): LNHDA, SQIVND (reference sequence).

The genes are TRBV6-6 and TRBJ2-2; 8 nucleotides agree with TRBD2. Looked up from germline, CDR1 is MNHNY and CDR2 is SVGAGI (reference sequence). The CDR3 extends over 16 amino acids. Unmatched junction bases numbered 6, after V lost 2 bases and J lost 4 bases. CDR3 nucleotide sequence: TGTGCCAGCAGTTACGTTGCGGGGGGCCCCACCGGGGAGCTGTTTTTT. It specifies CASSYVAGGPTGELFF.

The chain joins TRBV5-5 to TRBJ2-5, with 8 positions matching TRBD2. This CDR3 has 15 amino acids. Unmatched junction bases numbered 7, after V lost 2 bases and J lost 4 bases. Germline V CDR1 and CDR2: SGHKS, YYEKEE (reference sequence). The CDR3 sequence is CASSFLGGARETQYF. The CDR3 DNA sequence: TGTGCCAGCAGCTTCCTCGGGGGGGCCCGAGAGACCCAGTACTTC.

This clone has just one count. The chain joins TRBV7-2 to TRBJ1-1, with D possibly being TRBD1 (6 bases). The germline CDR1 and CDR2 sequences are SGHTA and FQGNSA. This CDR3 spans 14 amino acids. Trimming removed 5 bases at V and 2 bases at J, with 12 bases between. DNA of the CDR3: TGTGCCAGCAGCGCGCAGGGGCCCAACACTGAAGCTTTCTTT. It codes for CASSAQGPNTEAFF. Using reference TRBV7-2 and TRBJ1-1 for the parts outside the CDR3, the full variable domain is GAGVSQSPSNKVTEKGKDVELRCDPISGHTALYWYRQSLGQGLEFLIYFQGNSAPDKSGLPSDRFSAERTGGSVSTLTIQRTQQEDSAVYLCASSAQGPNTEAFFGQGTRLTVV.

In DNA form, the CDR3 reads TGTGCCAGTAGTGGGGCAGGGTGGCAGCCCCAGCATTTT. Encoded protein: CASSGAGWQPQHF. This sequence joins TRBV19 and TRBJ1-5; maybe TRBD1 (5 bases). V lost 5 bases and J lost 7, with 12 bases in between. The CDR3 extends over 13 amino acids. Per the germline V gene, CDR1 is LNHDA and CDR2 is SQIVND (reference sequence).

The chain has TRBV29-1 and TRBJ2-1; 7 bases agree with TRBD1. The CDR3 is made up of 12 amino acids. Germline trimming cut 7 bases from V and 8 bases from J; bases unmatched to any gene: 8. In germline, CDR1 is SQVTM, CDR2 ANQGSEA. The chain's CDR3 is CSAPTGWDEQFF. In DNA, the CDR3 is TGCAGCGCCCCGACAGGGTGGGATGAGCAGTTCTTC.

V and J are TRBV6-4 and TRBJ1-5; tentatively, D is TRBD1 (5 bases). Germline V gene lookup returns CDR1 MRHNA and CDR2 SNTAGT. V was pared by 5 bases and J by 1 base, with 9 bases between. CDR3 length equals 14 residues. CDR3 DNA sequence: TGTGCCAGCAGTCCCTCAGGGAGCAATCAGCCCCAGCATTTT. Its protein product is CASSPSGSNQPQHF.

The rearrangement links TRBV7-6 to TRBJ1-1; the D is unclear. CDR3 length equals 16 residues. The ends were cut back, 1 base at V and 4 bases at J, with 16 bases in the middle. CDR1 and CDR2 (germline): SGHVS, FNYEAQ. The CDR3 coding sequence is TGTGCCAGCAGCTTAGAGACGGGTTTTGCGTTCACTGAAGCTTTCTTT. Its protein product is CASSLETGFAFTEAFF.

The chain employs TRBV25-1 and TRBJ2-1; D perhaps matches TRBD2 (5 bases). The CDR3 has 13 amino acids. Looked up from germline, CDR1 is MGHDK and CDR2 is SYGVNS. Trimming removed 4 bases at V and 4 bases at J, with 8 bases between. CDR3 bases: TGTGCCAGCAGTGGGGGAGTTTACAATGAGCAGTTCTTC. Amino acids: CASSGGVYNEQFF.

V is TRBV19 and J is TRBJ1-1; D is unclear. Germline CDR1 LNHDA, CDR2 SQIVND (reference sequence). This CDR3 contains 15 residues. V dropped 7 bases and J dropped 1 base, with 16 bases sitting between them. As DNA, the CDR3 is TGTGCCAGTACCAAACTGCAGGCCCCGAACACTGAAGCTTTCTTT. This encodes CASTKLQAPNTEAFF.

The CDR3 is CASRLEGTGPSGYTF. The CDR3 nucleotides read TGTGCCAGCAGACTCGAAGGGACAGGTCCTTCTGGCTACACCTTC. The chain carries TRBV5-4 and TRBJ1-2; 8 bases map to TRBD1. Germline-derived CDR1 and CDR2 are SGHNT and YYREEE (reference sequence). The V gene end was trimmed by 5 bases and the J gene end by 7 bases; junction bases not matched to a gene: 13. The CDR3 is 15 amino acids. Combining the CDR3 with reference TRBV5-4 and TRBJ1-2 gives the whole variable domain ETGVTQSPTHLIKTRGQQVTLRCSSQSGHNTVSWYQQALGQGPQFIFQYYREEENGRGNFPPRFSGLQFPNYSSELNVNALELDDSALYLCASRLEGTGPSGYTFGSGTRLTVV.